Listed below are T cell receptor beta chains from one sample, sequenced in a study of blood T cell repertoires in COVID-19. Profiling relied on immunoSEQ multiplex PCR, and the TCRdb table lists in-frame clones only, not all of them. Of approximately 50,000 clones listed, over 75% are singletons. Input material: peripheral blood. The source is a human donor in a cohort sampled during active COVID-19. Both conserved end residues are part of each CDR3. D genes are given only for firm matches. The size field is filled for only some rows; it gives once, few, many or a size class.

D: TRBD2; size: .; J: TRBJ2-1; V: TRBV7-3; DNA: TGTGCCAGCAGCACAACCGGGACTAGCGCAACAAACAATGAGCAGTTCTTC; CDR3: CASSTTGTSATNNEQFF
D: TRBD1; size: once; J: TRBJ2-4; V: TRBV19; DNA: TGTGCCAGTAGTAAACAGGGGGCCAAAAACATTCAGTACTTC; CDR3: CASSKQGAKNIQYF
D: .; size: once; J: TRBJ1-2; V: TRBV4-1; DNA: TGCGCCAGCAGCCACGCTCGGGGAGGGGGGCCGTATGGCTACACCTTC; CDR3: CASSHARGGGPYGYTF
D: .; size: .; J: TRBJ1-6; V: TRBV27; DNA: TGTGCCAGCAGTTTATCCCCCGGCTCCTATAATTCACCCCTCCACTTT; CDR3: CASSLSPGSYNSPLHF
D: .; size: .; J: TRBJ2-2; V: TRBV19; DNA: TGTGCCAGTAGTATTTGGCGGAGCCAAAACACCGGGGAGCTGTTTTTT; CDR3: CASSIWRSQNTGELFF
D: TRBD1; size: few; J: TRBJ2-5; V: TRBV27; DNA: TGTGCCAGCAGTCTCTCGGACAGGGGAGGGTGGGAGACCCAGTACTTC; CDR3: CASSLSDRGGWETQYF
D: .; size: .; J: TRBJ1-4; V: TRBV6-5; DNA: TGTGCCAGCACCCAAGGGGGTGAAAAACTGTTTTTT; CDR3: CASTQGGEKLFF
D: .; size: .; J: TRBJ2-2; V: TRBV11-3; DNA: TGTGCCAGCAGCTTAGTCCGGGGTAACACCGGGGAGCTGTTTTTT; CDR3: CASSLVRGNTGELFF
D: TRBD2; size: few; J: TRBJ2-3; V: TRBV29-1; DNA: TGCAGCGTTCGGACTAGCGGGTTTAGCACAGATACGCAGTATTTT; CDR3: CSVRTSGFSTDTQYF
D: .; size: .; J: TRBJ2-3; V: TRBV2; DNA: TGTGCCAGCAGTGCGCTCGGGGAGACCACAGATACGCAGTATTTT; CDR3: CASSALGETTDTQYF
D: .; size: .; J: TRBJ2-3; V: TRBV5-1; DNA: TGCGCCAGCAGCTTCCGGGAACCCACAGATACGCAGTATTTT; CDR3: CASSFREPTDTQYF
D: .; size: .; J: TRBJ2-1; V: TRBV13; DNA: TGTGCCATCCACGGGACTCAGTACAATGAGCAGTTCTTC; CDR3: CAIHGTQYNEQFF
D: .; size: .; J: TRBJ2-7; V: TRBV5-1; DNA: TGCGCCAGCAGCTTATCCCCTATGGGCGTTAGTTCAGACGAGCAGTACTTC; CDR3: CASSLSPMGVSSDEQYF
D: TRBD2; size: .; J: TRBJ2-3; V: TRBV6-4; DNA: TGTGCCAGCAGTGAGGCTAGCGGGAGAACAGATACGCAGTATTTT; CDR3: CASSEASGRTDTQYF
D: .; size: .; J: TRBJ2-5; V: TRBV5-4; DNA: TGTGCCAGCAGCCCGACTCGTACTGGAGAGACCCAGTACTTC; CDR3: CASSPTRTGETQYF
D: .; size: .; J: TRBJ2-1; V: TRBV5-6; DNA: TGTGCCAGCATTTGGAGGTCGCCACTCTCCTACAATGAGCAGTTCTTC; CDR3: CASIWRSPLSYNEQFF
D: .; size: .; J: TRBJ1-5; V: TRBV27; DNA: TGTGCCAGCGCCCCGGGACAACCGAATCAGCCCCAGCATTTT; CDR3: CASAPGQPNQPQHF
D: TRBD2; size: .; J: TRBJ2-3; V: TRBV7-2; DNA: TGTGCCAGCACTCGGGGGGTAGCGTCAGCAGATACGCAGTATTTT; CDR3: CASTRGVASADTQYF
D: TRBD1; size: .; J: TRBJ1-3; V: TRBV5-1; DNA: TGCGCCAGCAGCCCCGGGACAGTTGGAAACACCATATATTTT; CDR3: CASSPGTVGNTIYF
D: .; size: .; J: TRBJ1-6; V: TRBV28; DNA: TGTGCCAGCAGTTTTAGGAGGCGGATTCAACCCCTCCACTTT; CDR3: CASSFRRRIQPLHF
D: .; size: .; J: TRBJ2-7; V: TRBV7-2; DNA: TGTGCCAGCAGCCCAACAGCCTGGGCTAAAGAGCAGTACTTC; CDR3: CASSPTAWAKEQYF